Sequencing of this T cell receptor beta chain was carried out in a study of cytomegalovirus exposure and HLA in healthy donors. Overall study findings and caveats: With further analysis later on, most CMV-associated TCR beta chains appeared HLA-restricted. There were several of the most significant clusters that appeared linked to common viral pathogens in a later analysis. Later examination showed HLA-associated TCR beta chains had greater clonal expansion than equally common others.

The primer mix had 60 Vbeta and 13 Jbeta primers. Libraries were prepared by immunoSEQ multiplex PCR; TCRdb keeps only in-frame clonotypes and omits some of them. This sample carries 100,000 to 150,000 clones, about 8.5% of them seen once, and the ten largest clones take about 5.5%. Notes on this clone: The antigen is undetermined.

This clonotype was obtained from a man aged 35-49 years in good health and CMV-seronegative. Sequenced sample: PBMCs.

The chain's CDR3 is CASSLGARDEQFF. The DNA of the CDR3 is TGCGCCAGCAGCTTGGGGGCGAGGGATGAGCAGTTCTTC. The chain recombines TRBV5-1 with TRBJ2-1; possibly TRBD2 for D (5 bases). The CDR3 contains 13 residues. V gave up 0 bases and J gave up 8 bases, with 9 bases separating them. Germline V gives CDR1 SGHRS, CDR2 YFSETQ.